This TCR beta chain was captured in a study of cytomegalovirus exposure and HLA in healthy donors. This CDR3 contains 15 residues. CDR1 and CDR2 (germline): SGHNT, YENEEA. V lost 1 base to trimming and J lost 3 bases, with 12 bases between them. Both 60 Vbeta primers and 13 Jbeta primers went into the PCR. Assay: immunoSEQ multiplex PCR; the TCRdb copy retains only in-frame clones and omits some. There are 100,000 to 150,000 clones in the sample; more than 60% occur only once, and roughly 9.3% lies in the top ten. The TCR sequence derives from a woman aged 45 to 65 in good health and CMV-seropositive. The V call is TRBV11-3, the J call TRBJ1-1; D perhaps matches TRBD1 (5 bases). The sample taken for sequencing was PBMCs. CDR3 nucleotides: TGTGCCAGCAGCTTAGTCGGGGGGGAGGACACTGAAGCTTTCTTT. Translation gives CASSLVGGEDTEAFF.